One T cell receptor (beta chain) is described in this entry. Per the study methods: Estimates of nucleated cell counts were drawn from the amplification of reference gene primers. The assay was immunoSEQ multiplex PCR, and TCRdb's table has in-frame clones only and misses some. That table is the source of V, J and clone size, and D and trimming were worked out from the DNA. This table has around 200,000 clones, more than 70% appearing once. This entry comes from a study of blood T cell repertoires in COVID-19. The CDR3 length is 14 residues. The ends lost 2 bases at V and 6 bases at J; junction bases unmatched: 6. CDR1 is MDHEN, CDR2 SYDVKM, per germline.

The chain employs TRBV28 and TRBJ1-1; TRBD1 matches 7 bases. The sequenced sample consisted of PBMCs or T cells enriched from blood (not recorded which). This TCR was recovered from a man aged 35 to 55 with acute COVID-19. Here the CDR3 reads CASSLTPGGPEAFF. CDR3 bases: TGTGCCAGCAGTTTAACGCCAGGGGGTCCTGAAGCTTTCTTT.